The subject of this entry is one TCR beta chain. Sequencing was performed with immunoSEQ multiplex PCR; in TCRdb, only in-frame clones are kept and a portion is missing. The table shows over 200,000 clones, with 87% occurring only once. This record comes from a study of blood T cell repertoires in COVID-19. Turning to the study itself: The analysed material was cDNA or gDNA that came from T cells, B-cell-depleted T cells, or PBMCs.

From germline, CDR1 is SGHTA and CDR2 FQGTGA. The CDR3 has 14 amino acids. V lost 3 bases and J 3 bases, leaving 8 bases between the germline ends. The sample comprised PBMCs or T cells enriched from blood (not recorded which). The gene calls are TRBV7-3 and TRBJ2-2, with TRBD2 as a possible D gene (6 bases). The clonotype comes from a man aged 18 to 29 with acute COVID-19. CDR3 residues: CASSLGLYTGELFF. The DNA for the CDR3 is TGTGCCAGCAGCTTGGGACTTTACACCGGGGAGCTGTTTTTT.